What follows describes a single T cell receptor (beta chain). What it binds is unknown. The method was immunoSEQ multiplex PCR; TCRdb's version includes in-frame clones alone and lacks a portion of them. The table has fewer than 850,000 clones, about 90% seen once. The sample originates from a study of shared clonotypes between healthy human individuals. Background on the study: Each donor's CD4 naive and CD4 memory cells filled three plates apiece, CD8 naive two, and CD8 memory one. Study results and limitations: The sole specimen, blood, was sampled, and tissue repertoires likely differ. It was observed that roughly 5.5% of naive CD4 clonotypes were shared across several donors. The study's rarefaction showed incomplete sorted-subset sequencing despite large depth.

V lost 1 base to trimming and J lost 2 bases, with 6 bases between them. The CDR3 runs 14 residues. Germline CDR1 and CDR2: LNHDA and SQIVND (reference sequence). The chain is built from TRBV19 and TRBJ1-5; D gene uncertain. The sequence was collected from a man aged 18 to 35 in good health. Some clones in this sample may be carry-over from other donors' samples. What was sequenced was memory CD8+ T cells from PBMCs. The subset is: CD45RO+ cells pooled with CCR7-negative TemRA cells. The CDR3 loop is CASSIGFGNQPQHF. The CDR3 bases are TGTGCCAGTAGTATAGGCTTCGGCAATCAGCCCCAGCATTTT.